Below, 4 T cell receptor beta chains from the same sample are listed, as sequenced in a study of vaccination and CD4 T cells after COVID-19. Treatment in this sample: roughly 10-day PBMC culture with coronavirus spike peptide pools or control peptides (ViraFEST assay). With the Oncomine TCR Beta short-read assay, DNA from cultured CD4+ T cells was sequenced. MiXCR, applied by TCRdb to the PCR reads, yields one record per CDR3 protein. The repertoire holds 15,000 to 20,000 distinct CDR3 sequences, with 50% as singletons. No cognate antigen is known for these TCRs. The specimen sequenced was CD4+ T cells from blood, cultured in vitro. The receptors were gathered from a human donor who had recovered from COVID-19.

The gene calls are TRBV9 and TRBJ1-1, with D uncertain. CDR3 length: 15 residues. Between the trimmed V and J ends, which lost 0 bases and 1 base, there was a span of 10 bases. Germline-derived CDR1 and CDR2 are SGDLS and YYNGEE. CDR3 sequence: CASSVGYLANTEAFF. Written as DNA, the CDR3 is TGTGCCAGCAGCGTAGGTTATCTGGCGAACACTGAAGCTTTCTTT.

This clonotype was seen a few times. The CDR3 region has the DNA TGCAGTGCTAGTTCAGGGGAGAGCTATGGCTACACCTTC. Protein: CSASSGESYGYTF. V is TRBV20-1 and J is TRBJ1-2, with a weak D call TRBD1 (6 bases). The germline V and J ends were trimmed by 3 bases and 4 bases, with 12 bases remaining between them. The CDR3 extends over 13 amino acids. Germline assignment: CDR1 DFQATT and CDR2 SNEGSKA (reference sequence).

This clonotype is large by share. The chain is built from TRBV2 and TRBJ1-5; TRBD1 matches 7 bases. Per germline, CDR1 SNHLY and CDR2 FYNNEI. Trimming at V came to 6 bases and at J to 7 bases, leaving 6 bases not matched to a gene. The CDR3 has 13 amino acids. The CDR3 protein is CASRLDREQPQHF. In DNA form, the CDR3 reads TGTGCCAGCAGGCTCGACAGGGAACAGCCCCAGCATTTT.

The chain recombines TRBV23-1 with TRBJ1-6; D might be TRBD1 (5 bases). TRBV23-1 counts as an open reading frame of uncertain function. The V gene lost 4 bases and the J gene lost 9 bases, with 10 bases spanning the gap. The CDR3 runs to 13 residues. The CDR3 here is CASSLPGISPLHF. Written as DNA, the CDR3 is TGCGCCAGCAGTCTTCCAGGGATTTCACCCCTCCACTTT.